Reported below is one T cell receptor beta chain. Its antigen is still unknown. The entry originates in a study of T cell responses to AZD1222 COVID-19 vaccine. Study-level points and caveats: The sample set comprised mostly white British donors with more females, and clonal diversity was possibly underestimated.

This table comes from immunoSEQ multiplex PCR, and its TCRdb copy is limited to in-frame clones, with some not included. The repertoire holds approximately 150,000 clones, with roughly 90% as singletons. V was shortened by 2 bases and J by 1 base, with 14 bases between the two germline ends. The CDR3 runs to 16 residues. CDR1 SGHNT and CDR2 YENEEA come from the germline V gene. The sample was peripheral blood, taken on day 0 of AZD1222 vaccination. The chain couples TRBV11-3 to TRBJ1-2; D call uncertain. This sequence was found in an adult in good health. The CDR3 sequence is CASSLHVQTINYGYTF. CDR3 DNA: TGTGCCAGCAGCTTACACGTACAAACTATTAACTATGGCTACACCTTC.